One and the same sample provided the 24 T cell receptor beta chains below, sequenced in a study of early T cells in non-severe SARS-CoV-2 infection. TCRdb itself ran the 5' RACE reads through MiXCR, one entry per CDR3 protein. The repertoire holds about 59,000 distinct CDR3 sequences, roughly 13% seen once, with roughly 8.8% in the top ten. Here the sequenced sample was whole blood, taken at baseline. These receptors were collected from an adult who was a healthcare worker with PCR-confirmed SARS-CoV-2 infection or an uninfected control (not recorded which).

A few counts support this clonotype. This sequence joins TRBV9 and TRBJ1-2; D is possibly TRBD1 (5 bases). V was trimmed by 0 bases and J by 2 bases, leaving 14 bases between them. CDR1 is SGDLS, CDR2 YYNGEE, per germline. The CDR3 covers 16 residues. The CDR3 is CASSVEEGALNYGYTF. DNA of the CDR3: TGTGCCAGCAGCGTAGAGGAAGGGGCCCTAAACTATGGCTACACCTTC.

This clonotype was counted between two and nine times. The gene calls are TRBV7-9 and TRBJ1-1, with D perhaps matching TRBD1 (5 bases). CDR3 length: 13 amino acids. Trimming took 6 bases from V and 11 from J, leaving 19 bases between them. The germline CDR1 and CDR2 sequences are SEHNR and FQNEAQ (reference sequence). Here the CDR3 reads CASSPGTDGMAFF. The CDR3 DNA sequence: TGTGCCAGCAGTCCAGGGACCGACGGGATGGCTTTCTTT.

This clonotype was recorded at least ten times. Here the CDR3 reads CSARYDRGIQYF. The CDR3 nucleotides are TGCAGTGCTAGATACGACAGAGGCATTCAGTACTTC. The chain is built from TRBV20-1 and TRBJ2-4, with a tentative D call TRBD1 (5 bases). The CDR3 is 12 amino acids. V was cut by 2 bases and J by 9 bases, with 11 bases left in between. Germline lookup yields CDR1 DFQATT and CDR2 SNEGSKA (reference sequence).

In this sample, this clonotype turned up a few times. This chain uses TRBV27 with TRBJ2-7, with D perhaps matching TRBD1 or TRBD2 (5 bases each). The CDR3 loop spans 12 amino acids. Germline values: CDR1 MNHEY, CDR2 SMNVEV (reference sequence). V was trimmed by 7 bases and J by 5 bases, leaving 12 bases between them. CDR3 nucleotide sequence: TGTGCCAGCAAAGGGACCCCCCACGAGCAGTACTTC. It is translated as CASKGTPHEQYF.

The table lists this clonotype with many counts. The V and J genes are TRBV7-8 and TRBJ1-1, with D maybe TRBD1 (5 bases). CDR3 size: 17 residues. CDR1 is SGHVS and CDR2 is FQNEAQ in the germline V gene. V was clipped by 0 bases and J by 0 bases, with 14 bases between them. This chain's CDR3 is CASSLALRNRMNTEAFF. CDR3 nucleotides: TGTGCCAGCAGCTTAGCGTTACGGAACAGGATGAACACTGAAGCTTTCTTT.

This clonotype was seen many times. The chain employs TRBV7-2 and TRBJ1-5; a weak D match, TRBD1 (6 bases). Germline CDR1 reads SGHTA; CDR2 reads FQGNSA. CDR3 size: 17 residues. V gave up 0 bases and J gave up 0 bases, with 12 bases separating them. The CDR3 spells CASSLAVRGASNQPQHF. The CDR3 nucleotides read TGTGCCAGCAGCTTAGCAGTCAGGGGAGCTAGCAATCAGCCCCAGCATTTT.

This clonotype was seen a few times. This chain connects TRBV7-2 to TRBJ2-7; 10 bases are shared with TRBD2. This CDR3 comprises 16 residues. V lost 1 base to trimming and J lost 2 bases; unmatched junction nucleotides: 5. Germline-derived CDR1 and CDR2 are SGHTA and FQGNSA. CDR3 sequence reads: CASSLGLAGATYEQYF. DNA for the CDR3: TGTGCCAGCAGCTTAGGGCTAGCGGGGGCCACCTACGAGCAGTACTTC.

This clonotype has a count of ten or more. This rearrangement joins TRBV9 to TRBJ2-1; TRBD2 aligns across 15 bases. The CDR3 has 15 residues. V lost 4 bases and J lost 9; bases outside the gene matches: 5. Germline-derived CDR1 and CDR2 are SGDLS and YYNGEE. CDR3 amino acids: CASSPGLAGGSEQFF. CDR3 DNA: TGTGCCAGCAGCCCGGGACTAGCGGGAGGTAGTGAGCAGTTCTTC.

This clonotype was detected many times. The CDR3 loop is CASSFGGVYEQYF. The CDR3 DNA sequence: TGTGCCAGCAGTTTTGGGGGAGTCTACGAGCAGTACTTC. This sequence joins TRBV12-3 or TRBV12-4 and TRBJ2-7, with D possibly being TRBD1 or TRBD2 (5 bases each). This CDR3 has 13 residues. V lost 3 bases and J lost 3, with 9 bases in between.

This clonotype was seen a few times. The chain couples TRBV5-1 to TRBJ2-7, with 8 bases aligning to TRBD1. CDR1 and CDR2 from the germline V gene are SGHRS and YFSETQ. The CDR3 runs to 14 residues. The V segment lost 5 bases and the J segment 4 bases; nucleotides outside the gene matches: 8. The DNA for the CDR3 is TGCGCCAGCAGTGGGTACAGGGGGTCGTACGAGCAGTACTTC. This codes for CASSGYRGSYEQYF.

J is TRBJ1-6 and V is TRBV7-9; D gene uncertain. CDR1 is SEHNR and CDR2 is FQNEAQ in the germline V gene (reference sequence). Trimming stripped 3 bases from V and 10 bases from J, with 4 bases between. There are 11 residues in the CDR3. This CDR3 is CASSLGSPLHF. DNA for the CDR3: TGTGCCAGCAGCTTGGGCTCACCCCTCCACTTT.

This clonotype was counted between two and nine times. The chain has TRBV12-3 or TRBV12-4 and TRBJ2-1; TRBD2 matches 11 bases. The CDR3 is made up of 15 amino acids. With V trimmed by 5 bases and J by 10 bases, 10 bases remained unmatched. The CDR3 coding sequence is TGTGCCAGCAGTGCCTTAGTAGCGGGAGGGCGGGAGCAGTTCTTC. This gives the protein CASSALVAGGREQFF.

This clonotype was seen repeatedly, ten times or more. The gene calls are TRBV19 and TRBJ1-2; weak D call: TRBD1 (5 bases). CDR3 length: 15 residues. V lost 8 bases and J lost 8, with 24 bases in between. Germline V gives CDR1 LNHDA, CDR2 SQIVND (reference sequence). The CDR3 nucleotides read TGTGCCAGTTGTTCCCGAGCCGGGACTGAAGGAGGCTACACCTTC. This translates into CASCSRAGTEGGYTF.

Only a few counts were recorded for this clonotype. The chain links TRBV4-3 to TRBJ1-1; 8 nucleotides line up with TRBD1. J was trimmed by 5 bases and V by 3 bases; bases with no gene match: 8. The CDR3 runs to 15 residues. CDR1 is LGHNA and CDR2 is YSLEER in the germline V gene. CDR3 protein: CASSHEGQARTEAFF. The CDR3 DNA follows: TGCGCCAGCAGCCATGAGGGACAGGCGCGGACTGAAGCTTTCTTT.

This rearrangement joins TRBV11-3 to TRBJ2-1; possible D gene TRBD2, 5 bases. This CDR3 contains 13 residues. CDR1 is SGHNT, CDR2 YENEEA, per germline. The germline V and J ends were trimmed by 1 base and 7 bases, with 8 bases remaining between them. CDR3 sequence: CASSLGLPNEQFF. DNA of the CDR3: TGTGCCAGCAGCTTAGGACTACCGAATGAGCAGTTCTTC.

This clonotype showed up just a few times. The chain is built from TRBV5-6 and TRBJ1-5; D is possibly TRBD1 (5 bases). Germline assignment: CDR1 SGHDT and CDR2 YYEEEE. The CDR3 has 15 amino acids. Trimming took off 4 bases at V and 0 bases at J, with 11 bases between the two ends. The CDR3 is CASSAGRLSNQPQHF. As DNA, the CDR3 is TGTGCCAGCAGCGCGGGACGGCTTAGCAATCAGCCCCAGCATTTT. The full variable domain, with the rest looked up from reference TRBV5-6 and TRBJ1-5, is DAGVTQSPTHLIKTRGQQVTLRCSPKSGHDTVSWYQQALGQGPQFIFQYYEEEERQRGNFPDRFSGHQFPNYSSELNVNALLLGDSALYLCASSAGRLSNQPQHFGDGTRLSIL.

This clonotype was picked up a small number of times. The rearrangement uses TRBV5-1 and TRBJ1-6; D is unclear. V was pared by 0 bases and J by 2 bases, with 6 bases between. This CDR3 has 15 amino acids. The V gene's germline CDR1 is SGHRS and CDR2 YFSETQ. CDR3 in amino acids: CASSLAAAYNSPLHF. CDR3 DNA sequence: TGCGCCAGCAGCTTGGCGGCAGCCTATAATTCACCCCTCCACTTT.

Ten or more counts support this clonotype. CDR3 sequence: CASSLGRYNEQFF. The CDR3 DNA sequence: TGTGCCAGCAGTTTGGGACGGTACAATGAGCAGTTCTTC. The chain is built from TRBV28 and TRBJ2-1; tentatively, D is TRBD1 or TRBD2 (5 bases each). This CDR3 region has 13 residues. Trimming removed 3 bases at V and 4 bases at J, with 7 bases between. CDR1 and CDR2 (germline): MDHEN, SYDVKM. Looking up the rest from reference TRBV28 and TRBJ2-1 gives the full variable domain: DVKVTQSSRYLVKRTGEKVFLECVQDMDHENMFWYRQDPGLGLRLIYFSYDVKMKEKGDIPEGYSVSREKKERFSLILESASTNQTSMYLCASSLGRYNEQFFGPGTRLTVL.

This clonotype occurred many times. The chain recombines TRBV20-1 with TRBJ2-7; 10 nucleotides agree with TRBD2. Germline CDR1 and CDR2: DFQATT and SNEGSKA (reference sequence). After removal of 6 bases from V and 4 bases from J, the junction contained 9 bases not matched to a gene. This CDR3 spans 14 amino acids. The CDR3 protein is CSAKPGLAPYEQYF. In DNA form, the CDR3 reads TGCAGTGCCAAACCGGGACTAGCGCCTTACGAGCAGTACTTC.

This clonotype has only a few counts. The chain employs TRBV4-1 and TRBJ1-1; D call uncertain. The CDR3 consists of 15 residues. Germline CDR1 and CDR2: MGHRA and YSYEKL. Trimming cost V 3 bases and J 3 bases, with 14 bases left between them. For the CDR3, the DNA is TGCGCCAGCAGCCAGGAAAAACAGCCCCACACTGAAGCTTTCTTT. It specifies CASSQEKQPHTEAFF.

This clonotype was detected only a few times. The chain recombines TRBV20-1 with TRBJ1-2; D not resolved. The CDR3 runs to 17 residues. Germline lookup yields CDR1 DFQATT and CDR2 SNEGSKA (reference sequence). V gave up 0 bases and J gave up 4 bases, with 21 bases separating them. The CDR3: CSARDVSRVQEGYGYTF. The CDR3, as DNA: TGCAGTGCTAGAGATGTGTCAAGGGTCCAGGAGGGCTATGGCTACACCTTC.

This clonotype was counted many times. The V call is TRBV7-9, the J call TRBJ2-1; 12 positions match TRBD2. Germline CDR1 SEHNR, CDR2 FQNEAQ (reference sequence). Trimming removed 2 bases from V and 6 bases from J; junction bases left unmatched: 23. The CDR3 has 22 residues. The CDR3 region is CASSLWGGGGLAGPSETNEQFF. The CDR3 DNA is TGTGCCAGCAGCTTATGGGGCGGAGGGGGACTAGCGGGCCCCAGCGAGACCAATGAGCAGTTCTTC.

In its sample, this clonotype ranks as medium-sized (0.01 to 0.1%). The chain links TRBV28 to TRBJ1-1; tentatively, D is TRBD1 (5 bases). The germline V gene has CDR1 MDHEN and CDR2 SYDVKM. V gave up 6 bases and J gave up 4 bases, with 9 bases separating them. The CDR3 is made up of 12 amino acids. The CDR3 spells CASRSGGTEAFF. In DNA form, the CDR3 reads TGTGCCAGCAGGAGTGGGGGCACTGAAGCTTTCTTT.

The chain combines TRBV6-2 or TRBV6-3 with TRBJ2-7, with a tentative D call TRBD2 (6 bases). CDR1 and CDR2 (germline): MNHEY, SVGEGT. There are 15 residues in the CDR3. V lost 2 bases to trimming and J lost 5 bases, with 16 bases between them. The CDR3 sequence is CASSYGTPWSDEQYF. In DNA, the CDR3 is TGTGCCAGCAGTTACGGGACTCCTTGGTCGGACGAGCAGTACTTC.